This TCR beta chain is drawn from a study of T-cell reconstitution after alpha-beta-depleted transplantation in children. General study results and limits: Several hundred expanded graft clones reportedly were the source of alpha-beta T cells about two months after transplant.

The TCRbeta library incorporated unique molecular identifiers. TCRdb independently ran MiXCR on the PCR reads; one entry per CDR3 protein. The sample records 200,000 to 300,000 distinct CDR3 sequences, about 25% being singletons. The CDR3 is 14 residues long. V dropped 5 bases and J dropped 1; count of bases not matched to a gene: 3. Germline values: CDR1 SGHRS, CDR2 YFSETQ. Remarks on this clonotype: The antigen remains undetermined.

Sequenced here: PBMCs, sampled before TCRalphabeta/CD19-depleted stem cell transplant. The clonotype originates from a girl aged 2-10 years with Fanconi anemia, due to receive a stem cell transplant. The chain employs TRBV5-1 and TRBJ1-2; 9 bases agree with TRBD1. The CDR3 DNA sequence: TGCGCCAGCAGGGGACAGGGAGGTAACTATGGCTACACCTTC. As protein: CASRGQGGNYGYTF.